This entry concerns a single T cell receptor beta chain. Its specific antigen is unknown. Per-base quality was not reported, and no clone a single base away is much larger than it. According to the germline V gene, CDR1 reads SNHLY and CDR2 reads FYNNEI. The CDR3 contains 14 residues, cysteine and phenylalanine counted. Only CDR3 DNA remains: 42 bases, in frame from the first base. V lost 6 bases and J lost 1 base; the stretch between them is 13 bases long. This record comes from a study of cytomegalovirus exposure and HLA in healthy donors (dated by TCRdb to about 2017). The study in broad terms: The 700 or so repertoires of the first cohort and the 120 validation repertoires were produced on the same platform, according to a later analysis. To predict cytomegalovirus infection status, the study combined high-throughput TCR immunosequencing, statistical association of individual TCRs with disease status, and machine learning. The study aimed to test whether cataloging public T cell receptors could reveal signatures of past pathogen exposure. Along with the approximately 650-subject first cohort, a separate validation cohort of roughly 110 different subjects was used.

Libraries came from the immunoSEQ multiplex PCR assay. Under the source paper's analysis protocol: A statistical classification framework was built for diagnosing cytomegalovirus status from the catalog of TCR beta chain sequences. Drawn from immuneACCESS, this table holds only the in-frame rearrangements with V and J called that TCRdb kept. Clones are partly lost; checked studies trace under half to an unresolved V gene and leave the rest unexplained. That table is the source of V, J and clone size, and D and trimming were worked out from the DNA. For this sample there are over 200,000 clones; almost 90% appear just once. The biggest ten clones account for 2.9% of the sample. Donors formed part of the validation cohort, which comprised 120 subjects and was distinct from the first cohort of over 500 subjects. Broad study findings and their caveats: Three of the identified cytomegalovirus-associated TCR beta chains were confirmed in vitro to be specific for cytomegalovirus antigens. The validation cohort had no HLA typing available for a later analysis, so co-occurrence within that cohort was assessed over all 130 or so repertoires. Most TCR sequences were observed very rarely across donors, whereas some public TCRs were present in many individuals. A total of 164 TCR beta chains were listed by the study as associated with cytomegalovirus. Subsequent analysis determined that TCRs grouped into clusters in the first cohort also showed a tendency toward co-occurrence across the 90 to 150 validation repertoires, and roughly 94% of cluster scores exceeded 0. According to the authors, the approach could potentially be generalized to other disease states and immunological phenotypes. In both the original and validation cohorts, the classifier was reported to diagnose cytomegalovirus status with high specificity and sensitivity.

The TCR comes from a woman aged 18-30 years in good health and CMV-seronegative. The V gene is TRBV2 and the J gene is TRBJ2-7; the D gene identity is not certain. The sample comprised PBMCs. The nucleotide sequence reads TGTGCCAGCAGATTGCGGCACCTATCCTACGAGCAGTACTTC. Its protein is CASRLRHLSYEQYF.